The 18 T cell receptor beta chains listed next were all sequenced from one sample in a study of neoadjuvant nivolumab and ipilimumab in lung cancer. This table comes from immunoSEQ multiplex PCR, and its TCRdb copy is limited to in-frame clones, with some not included. The sample consists of approximately 31,000 clones, about nine tenths of them appearing once. Sequencing used peripheral blood, obtained after neoadjuvant nivolumab, alone or with ipilimumab, at or shortly before surgery. The receptor source for this set is an adult with non-small cell lung cancer.

The V gene is TRBV5-1, the J gene TRBJ2-6; unclear D gene. The length of the CDR3 is 15 residues. CDR1 and CDR2 from the germline V gene are SGHRS and YFSETQ. Trimming left V 7 bases short and J 0 bases short, with 11 bases between. CDR3 bases: TGCGCCAGCGGACCTCAGAGCTCTGGGGCCAACGTCCTGACTTTC. Translated, it gives CASGPQSSGANVLTF.

This chain uses TRBV11-2 with TRBJ1-2, with a weak D call TRBD1 (5 bases). The CDR3 loop spans 16 amino acids. V lost 4 bases to trimming and J lost 2 bases, with 17 bases between them. Germline V gene data show CDR1 as SGHAT and CDR2 as FQNNGV. The CDR3 protein is CASSSAGRDLNYGYTF. CDR3 sequence (DNA): TGTGCCAGCAGCTCCGCTGGGCGGGACCTAAACTATGGCTACACCTTC. Together with reference TRBV11-2 and TRBJ1-2, the CDR3 gives the full variable domain: EAGVAQSPRYKIIEKRQSVAFWCNPISGHATLYWYQQILGQGPKLLIQFQNNGVVDDSQLPKDRFSAERLKGVDSTLKIQPAKLEDSAVYLCASSSAGRDLNYGYTFGSGTRLTVV.

CDR3 sequence reads: CASTPGPRETQYF. The CDR3 bases are TGTGCCAGCACTCCGGGACCGAGGGAGACCCAGTACTTC. The chain has TRBV27 and TRBJ2-5, with D possibly called TRBD1 or TRBD2 (5 bases each). The V gene lost 7 bases and the J gene lost 5 bases, with 14 bases spanning the gap. This CDR3 has 13 amino acids. Germline values: CDR1 MNHEY, CDR2 SMNVEV (reference sequence).

This chain uses TRBV25-1 with TRBJ2-7; D possibly corresponds to TRBD2 (7 bases). From germline, CDR1 is MGHDK and CDR2 SYGVNS. The CDR3 extends over 15 amino acids. V lost 3 bases, J lost 5 bases, and 17 bases lay in between. CDR3 in amino acids: CASSEGGRHLDEQYF. The DNA of the CDR3 is TGTGCCAGCAGTGAGGGGGGGCGGCATCTCGACGAGCAGTACTTC.

V is TRBV18 and J is TRBJ1-1, with 11 positions matching TRBD1. There are 13 residues in the CDR3. V was pared by 3 bases and J by 7 bases, with 1 base of the junction left unmatched. Germline V gene lookup returns CDR1 KGHSH and CDR2 LQKENI. The CDR3 is CASSPGQGDEAFF. The CDR3 DNA follows: TGTGCCAGCTCACCGGGACAGGGGGATGAAGCTTTCTTT.

The chain has TRBV2 and TRBJ1-1; D is unclear. V was trimmed by 5 bases and J by 1 base, leaving 8 bases between them. Germline assignment: CDR1 SNHLY and CDR2 FYNNEI. The CDR3 is made up of 13 amino acids. CDR3 bases: TGTGCCAGCAGTCAGGAGCCGAACACTGAAGCTTTCTTT. It translates to CASSQEPNTEAFF.

The genes are TRBV5-1 and TRBJ1-4, with TRBD1 matching over 10 bases. CDR1 is SGHRS, CDR2 YFSETQ, per germline. CDR3 length: 16 residues. Trimming cost V 0 bases and J 5 bases; bases outside gene matches: 4. The CDR3 coding sequence is TGCGCCAGCAGCTTGGATAGACAGGGGGCCAATGAAAAACTGTTTTTT. Amino acid sequence: CASSLDRQGANEKLFF.

The chain couples TRBV11-3 to TRBJ2-7, with no clear D. There are 13 residues in the CDR3. The germline CDR1 and CDR2 sequences are SGHNT and YENEEA. V lost 1 base, J lost 3 bases, and 7 bases lay in between. CDR3 nucleotide sequence: TGTGCCAGCAGCTTAGGACCCTACTACGAGCAGTACTTC. Its protein product is CASSLGPYYEQYF.

This chain links TRBV10-3 with TRBJ2-1; D gene unclear. This CDR3 is built from 12 residues. V lost 3 bases and J 5 bases, leaving 5 bases between the germline ends. Germline V CDR1 and CDR2: ENHRY, SYGVKD. The CDR3 bases are TGTGCCATCAGTGAAGAACACAATGAGCAGTTCTTC. It is translated as CAISEEHNEQFF.

The chain carries TRBV5-1 and TRBJ1-6; D possibly corresponds to TRBD1 (6 bases). Germline-derived CDR1 and CDR2 are SGHRS and YFSETQ. This CDR3 is 18 amino acids long. The V end was cut by 2 bases, the J end by 9 bases, with 24 bases between. In nucleotides, the CDR3 is TGCGCCAGCAGCTTAGCCCCGGGGGGCAGGTCATTAAGTTCACCCCTCCACTTT. This translates into CASSLAPGGRSLSSPLHF.

Points on this clone: Distinct nucleotide sequences in the sample also encode this CDR3. This chain links TRBV2 with TRBJ1-5; 11 positions match TRBD1. J lost 1 base, V lost 5 bases, and 4 bases had no gene match. The CDR3 spans 16 residues. Germline V lookup: CDR1 SNHLY, CDR2 FYNNEI. CDR3 coding DNA: TGTGCCAGCAGTTGGACAGGGGGCAACAGCAATCAGCCCCAGCATTTT. It translates to CASSWTGGNSNQPQHF.

CDR3 protein: CASSFSGVNYGYTF. For the CDR3, the DNA is TGTGCCAGCAGCTTCTCAGGCGTTAACTATGGCTACACCTTC. The J gene is TRBJ1-2, the V gene TRBV5-6; no clear D gene. V lost 2 bases and J lost 1, with 9 bases in between. CDR1 is SGHDT, CDR2 YYEEEE, per germline. CDR3 length equals 14 residues. The whole variable domain, filled in from reference TRBV5-6 and TRBJ1-2, reads DAGVTQSPTHLIKTRGQQVTLRCSPKSGHDTVSWYQQALGQGPQFIFQYYEEEERQRGNFPDRFSGHQFPNYSSELNVNALLLGDSALYLCASSFSGVNYGYTFGSGTRLTVV.

J is TRBJ2-2 and V is TRBV29-1; TRBD2 might be the D (6 bases). This CDR3 has 15 amino acids. V was pared by 7 bases and J by 1 base, with 16 bases between. CDR1 and CDR2 (germline): SQVTM, ANQGSEA. The CDR3 DNA sequence: TGCAGCGCACGGGATCGGGGGAAGAACACCGGGGAGCTGTTTTTT. Encoded protein: CSARDRGKNTGELFF.

The table lists this clone with a count of one. V gene TRBV29-1 combines with J gene TRBJ1-1; tentative D call: TRBD1 (5 bases). Germline V lookup: CDR1 SQVTM, CDR2 ANQGSEA. The CDR3 is made up of 14 amino acids. Trimming removed 4 bases from V and 1 base from J, with 13 bases in between. CDR3 amino acids: CSVALWGENTEAFF. The CDR3 DNA follows: TGCAGCGTTGCCCTTTGGGGCGAGAACACTGAAGCTTTCTTT.

J is TRBJ2-5 and V is TRBV5-1, with 7 bases fitting TRBD2. V dropped 0 bases and J dropped 3; count of bases not matched to a gene: 8. The CDR3 spans 16 residues. CDR1 is SGHRS and CDR2 is YFSETQ in the germline V gene. CDR3 coding DNA: TGCGCCAGCAGCTTGGCCGGCATCGGGGGGAAAGAGACCCAGTACTTC. This encodes CASSLAGIGGKETQYF.

V gene TRBV15 combines with J gene TRBJ1-4; 9 bases match TRBD1. This CDR3 has 16 amino acids. J lost 7 bases, V lost 5 bases, and 11 bases had no gene match. Germline CDR1 LNHNV, CDR2 YYDKDF (reference sequence). The CDR3 here is CATSSPGTGPGEKLFF. CDR3 in DNA: TGTGCCACCAGCTCCCCGGGGACAGGGCCGGGTGAAAAACTGTTTTTT. The full variable domain, rest sourced from reference TRBV15 and TRBJ1-4, is DAMVIQNPRYQVTQFGKPVTLSCSQTLNHNVMYWYQQKSSQAPKLLFHYYDKDFNNEADTPDNFQSRRPNTSFCFLDIRSPGLGDTAMYLCATSSPGTGPGEKLFFGSGTQLSVL.

The chain couples TRBV5-1 to TRBJ2-1; TRBD2 agrees at 10 bases. The CDR3 length is 14 residues. The V gene end was trimmed by 4 bases and the J gene end by 8 bases; junction bases not matched to a gene: 6. Germline loops: CDR1 SGHRS, CDR2 YFSETQ. The CDR3 coding sequence is TGCGCCAGCAGCCCCGGACTAGCGGTCCATGAGCAGTTCTTC. Protein product: CASSPGLAVHEQFF.

This chain connects TRBV7-6 to TRBJ2-1; D is ambiguous. Germline CDR1 is SGHVS and CDR2 is FNYEAQ. This CDR3 has 14 residues. V was cut by 3 bases and J by 8 bases, with 14 bases left in between. The CDR3 DNA sequence: TGTGCCAGCAGCTTTCAGGAAGATGGGTATGAGCAGTTCTTC. Translation: CASSFQEDGYEQFF.